This T cell receptor (beta chain) is from a study of T cells in Graves' hyperthyroidism and ophthalmopathy. General study results and limits: With a median lead of roughly 6.8 months before onset, the model predicted ophthalmopathy. Peripheral blood also featured most of the thyroid clonotypes expanded above 0.001. In simple terms, a model built on 13 V-J features told ophthalmopathy apart from stable hyperthyroidism.

Amplified TCR beta CDR3 regions derived from RNA transcripts. In the first-round RT-PCR of the TCR CDR3, the HTBI primer set was used. TCRdb reanalysed the multiplex PCR reads using MiXCR and keeps one entry per CDR3 protein. The sample holds more than 550,000 distinct CDR3 sequences; 45% are singletons and the top ten take about 7.7%. This clonotype showed up just a few times. The target antigen is unknown. It is likely a read error, because the conserved phenylalanine at the end of the CDR3 is missing. The DNA is left out, because the CDR3 cannot be placed on it with certainty; the CDR3 is given as TCRdb lists it. Diagnosing involved the use of clinical symptoms, serum thyroxine and TRAb, thyroid ultrasound and orbital computed tomography. CDR1 and CDR2 from the germline V gene are SGHNT and YYREEE (reference sequence). The CDR3 adds up to 8 amino acids, both ends counted.

The rearrangement uses TRBV5-4 and TRBJ1-4; no DNA check was done on the table's D call, TRBD1. The clonotype originates from an adult man with Graves' disease, either hyperthyroidism or ophthalmopathy (not recorded which). Input material: peripheral blood or thyroid tissue (not recorded which). This chain's CDR3 is CASSLGTL.